This TCR beta chain was sequenced during a study of control samples from healthy donors and cancer patients. The CDR3 length is 17 residues. The germline V gene encodes CDR1 MDHEN and CDR2 SYDVKM. Losses at the gene ends were 2 bases for V and 7 bases for J; bases not matched to a gene: 12. This table comes from immunoSEQ multiplex PCR, and its TCRdb copy is limited to in-frame clones, with some not included. The sample contains 400,000 to 500,000 clones, 90% of which appear only once. Source material: PBMCs. V gene TRBV28 combines with J gene TRBJ1-5; 9 bases fit TRBD1. This sequence originates from a man aged 40-55 years with head and neck cancer. The CDR3 loop is CASSLPFGTGLNQPQHF. The CDR3 bases are TGTGCCAGCAGTTTACCGTTTGGGACAGGGTTAAACCAGCCCCAGCATTTT.